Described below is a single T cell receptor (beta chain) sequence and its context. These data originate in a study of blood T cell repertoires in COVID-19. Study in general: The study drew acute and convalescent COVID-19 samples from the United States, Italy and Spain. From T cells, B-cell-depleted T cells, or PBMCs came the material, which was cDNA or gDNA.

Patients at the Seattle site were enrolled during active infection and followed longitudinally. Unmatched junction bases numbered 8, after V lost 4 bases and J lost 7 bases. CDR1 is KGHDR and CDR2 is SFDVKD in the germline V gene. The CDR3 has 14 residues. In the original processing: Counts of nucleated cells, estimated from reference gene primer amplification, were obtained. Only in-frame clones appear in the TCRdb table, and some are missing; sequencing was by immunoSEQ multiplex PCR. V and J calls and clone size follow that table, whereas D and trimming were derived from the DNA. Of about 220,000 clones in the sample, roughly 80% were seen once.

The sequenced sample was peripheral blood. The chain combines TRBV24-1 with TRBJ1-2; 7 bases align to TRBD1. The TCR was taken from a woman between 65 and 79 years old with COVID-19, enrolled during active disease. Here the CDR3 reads CATSDSDRASGYTF. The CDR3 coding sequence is TGTGCCACCAGTGACTCCGACAGGGCCTCTGGCTACACCTTC.